Sequencing of this TCR beta chain was carried out in a study of chemoradiotherapy in HPV16-positive cancers. Trimming stripped 4 bases from V and 6 bases from J, with 14 bases between. The CDR3 has 14 amino acids. In germline, CDR1 is SGHNT, CDR2 YYREEE (reference sequence). Using immunoSEQ multiplex PCR, the repertoire was profiled, and TCRdb retains in-frame clones only, with some absent. The sample holds some 7,700 clones, around 68% seen once. The receptor's source is a human donor with HPV-associated anogenital cancer. The gene calls are TRBV5-4 and TRBJ2-1; D may be TRBD1 (5 bases). This material was obtained from a patient who underwent chemoradiotherapy. The CDR3 here is CASSPRVLGNEQFF. In nucleotides, the CDR3 is TGTGCCAGCAGCCCCAGGGTTTTGGGCAATGAGCAGTTCTTC.